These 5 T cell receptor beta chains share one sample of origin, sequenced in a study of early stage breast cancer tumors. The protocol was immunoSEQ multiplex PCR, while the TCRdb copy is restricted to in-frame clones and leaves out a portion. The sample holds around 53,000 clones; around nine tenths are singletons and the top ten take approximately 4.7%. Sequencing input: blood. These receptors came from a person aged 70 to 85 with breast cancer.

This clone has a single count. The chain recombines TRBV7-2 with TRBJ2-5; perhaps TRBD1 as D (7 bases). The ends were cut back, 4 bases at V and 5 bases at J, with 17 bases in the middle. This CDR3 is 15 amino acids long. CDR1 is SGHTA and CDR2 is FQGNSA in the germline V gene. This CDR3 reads CASSSGGQSRETQYF. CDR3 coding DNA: TGTGCCAGCAGCTCCGGGGGACAGTCGCGGGAGACCCAGTACTTC.

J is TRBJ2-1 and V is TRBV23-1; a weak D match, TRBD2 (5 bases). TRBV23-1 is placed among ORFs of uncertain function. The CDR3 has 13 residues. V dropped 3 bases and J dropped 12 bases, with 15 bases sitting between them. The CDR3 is CASSHEALVGQFF. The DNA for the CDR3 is TGCGCCAGCAGTCACGAGGCACTAGTGGGGCAGTTCTTC.

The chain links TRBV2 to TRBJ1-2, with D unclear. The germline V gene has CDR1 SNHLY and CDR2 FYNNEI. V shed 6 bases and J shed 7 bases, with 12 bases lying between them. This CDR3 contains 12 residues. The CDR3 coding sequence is TGTGCCAGCAGGGAGGGCGAGGGTGGCTACACCTTC. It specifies CASREGEGGYTF.

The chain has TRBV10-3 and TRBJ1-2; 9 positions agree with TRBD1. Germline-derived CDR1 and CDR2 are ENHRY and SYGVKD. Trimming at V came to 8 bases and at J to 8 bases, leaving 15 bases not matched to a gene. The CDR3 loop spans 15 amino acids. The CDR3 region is CAIAPERDRVVGYTF. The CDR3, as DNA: TGTGCCATCGCCCCTGAACGGGACAGGGTGGTCGGCTACACCTTC.

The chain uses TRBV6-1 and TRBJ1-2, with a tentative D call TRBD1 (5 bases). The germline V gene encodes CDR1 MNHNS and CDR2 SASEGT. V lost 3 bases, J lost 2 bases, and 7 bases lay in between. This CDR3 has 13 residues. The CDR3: CASSETANYGYTF. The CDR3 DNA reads TGTGCCAGCAGTGAGACAGCCAACTATGGCTACACCTTC.